Below, one T cell receptor beta chain is given with its context. The antigen is not known. The data belong to a study of cytomegalovirus exposure and HLA in healthy donors. General observations from the study: It was found in a later analysis that first-cohort TCR clusters tended to co-occur in the 90 to 150 validation repertoires. Diagnosis of cytomegalovirus status made by the classifier reportedly showed high specificity and sensitivity.

CDR1 SEHNR and CDR2 FQNEAQ come from the germline V gene (reference sequence). There are 16 residues in the CDR3. V shed 7 bases and J 4 bases; nucleotides not matched to a gene: 13. Using immunoSEQ multiplex PCR, the repertoire was profiled, and TCRdb retains in-frame clones only, with some absent. The sample consists of around 140,000 clones, approximately 94% of them appearing once. This receptor was identified in a man between 18 and 35 years old in good health and CMV-seropositive. The specimen was PBMCs. The chain links TRBV7-9 to TRBJ2-5; 9 bases line up with TRBD2. CDR3 coding DNA: TGTGCCAGCATCCTACTGGGGACTAGCTCTAGAGAGACCCAGTACTTC. Translated: CASILLGTSSRETQYF. The complete variable domain, with remaining parts taken from reference TRBV7-9 and TRBJ2-5, reads DTGVSQNPRHKITKRGQNVTFRCDPISEHNRLYWYRQTLGQGPEFLTYFQNEAQLEKSRLLSDRFSAERPKGSFSTLEIQRTEQGDSAMYLCASILLGTSSRETQYFGPGTRLLVL.